This T cell receptor (beta chain) was found in a study of cytomegalovirus exposure and HLA in healthy donors. The CDR3 length is 16 residues. Per the germline V gene, CDR1 is MNHNY and CDR2 is SVGAGI (reference sequence). V trimming: 0 bases; J trimming: 2 bases; junction bases outside the gene matches: 5. The PCR made use of 60 Vbeta and 13 Jbeta primers. Method: immunoSEQ multiplex PCR; TCRdb's copy keeps in-frame clones and lacks some. Among about 150,000 clones listed, over 60% were seen once. The rearrangement uses TRBV6-6 and TRBJ2-3; 7 positions match TRBD2. Sequenced material: PBMCs. The sequence was obtained from a woman in her 30s in good health and CMV-seropositive. CDR3 in amino acids: CASSYSSGASTDTQYF. In DNA form, the CDR3 reads TGTGCCAGCAGTTACTCAAGCGGGGCATCCACAGATACGCAGTATTTT.